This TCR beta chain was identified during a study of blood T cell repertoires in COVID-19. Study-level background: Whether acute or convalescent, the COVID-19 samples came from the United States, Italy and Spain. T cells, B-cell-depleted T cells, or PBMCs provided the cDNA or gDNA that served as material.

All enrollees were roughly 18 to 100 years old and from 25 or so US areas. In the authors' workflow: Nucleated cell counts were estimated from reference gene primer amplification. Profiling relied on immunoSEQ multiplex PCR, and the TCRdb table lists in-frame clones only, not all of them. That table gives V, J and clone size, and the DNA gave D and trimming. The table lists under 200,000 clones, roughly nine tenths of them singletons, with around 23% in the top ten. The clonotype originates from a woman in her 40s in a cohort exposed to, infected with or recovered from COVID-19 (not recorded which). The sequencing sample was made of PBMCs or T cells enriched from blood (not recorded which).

The CDR3 is CASSRSGTPTNGYSNQPQHF. The CDR3 DNA reads TGTGCCAGCAGTCGATCCGGGACACCGACAAACGGCTATAGCAATCAGCCCCAGCATTTT. This chain uses TRBV28 with TRBJ1-5; D might be TRBD1 (6 bases). This CDR3 is 20 amino acids long. Per germline, CDR1 MDHEN and CDR2 SYDVKM. The V and J ends lost 5 bases and 0 bases respectively, with 26 bases between them.